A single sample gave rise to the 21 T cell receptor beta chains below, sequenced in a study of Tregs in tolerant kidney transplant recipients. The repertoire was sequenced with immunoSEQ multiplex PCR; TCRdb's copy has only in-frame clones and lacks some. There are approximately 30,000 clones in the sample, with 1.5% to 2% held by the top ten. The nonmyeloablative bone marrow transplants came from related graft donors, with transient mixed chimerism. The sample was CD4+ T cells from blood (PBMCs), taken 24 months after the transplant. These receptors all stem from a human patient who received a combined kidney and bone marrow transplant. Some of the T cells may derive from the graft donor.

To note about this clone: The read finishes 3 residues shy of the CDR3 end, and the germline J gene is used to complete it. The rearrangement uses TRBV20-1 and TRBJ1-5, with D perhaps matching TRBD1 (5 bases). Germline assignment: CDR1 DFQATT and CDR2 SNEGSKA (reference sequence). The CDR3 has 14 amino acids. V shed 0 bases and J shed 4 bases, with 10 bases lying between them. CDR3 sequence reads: CSAREGGENQPQHF. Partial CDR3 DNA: TGCAGTGCTAGAGAGGGGGGAGAGAATCAGCCC.

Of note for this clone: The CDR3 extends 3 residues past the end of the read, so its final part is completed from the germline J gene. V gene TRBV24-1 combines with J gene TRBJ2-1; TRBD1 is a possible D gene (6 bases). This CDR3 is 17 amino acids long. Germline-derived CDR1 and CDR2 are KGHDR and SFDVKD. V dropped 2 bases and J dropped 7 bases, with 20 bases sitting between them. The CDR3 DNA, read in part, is TGTGCCACCAGTGATTCGGGGAGACAGGCCTCGGCTAATGAG. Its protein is CATSDSGRQASANE. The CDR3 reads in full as CATSDSGRQASANEQFF.

This chain's CDR3 is CASSGDRASNQPQHF. The DNA read from the CDR3 is TGTGCCAGCAGTGGGGACAGAGCCAGCAATCAGCCC. This chain uses TRBV6-2 or TRBV6-3 with TRBJ1-5; 7 bases fit TRBD1. The read terminates 3 residues ahead of where the CDR3 ends, so the germline J gene completes it. Unmatched junction bases numbered 5, after V lost 5 bases and J lost 1 base. Germline loops: CDR1 MNHEY, CDR2 SVGEGT. The CDR3 is 15 amino acids.

CDR3 in amino acids: CASSPGLAGMNEQFF. The CDR3 DNA, read in part, is TGTGCCAGCTCACCAGGACTAGCGGGAATGAATGAG. The genes are TRBV18 and TRBJ2-1; 12 bases fit TRBD2. The CDR3 extends 3 residues past the end of the read, so its final part is completed from the germline J gene. The CDR3 spans 15 residues. From germline, CDR1 is KGHSH and CDR2 LQKENI. V trimming: 2 bases; J trimming: 7 bases; junction bases outside the gene matches: 3.

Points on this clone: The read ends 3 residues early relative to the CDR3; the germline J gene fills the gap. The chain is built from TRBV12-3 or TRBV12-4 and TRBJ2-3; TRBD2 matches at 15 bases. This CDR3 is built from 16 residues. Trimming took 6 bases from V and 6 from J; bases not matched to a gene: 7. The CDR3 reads CASSWGTSGRRDTQYF. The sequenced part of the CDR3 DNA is TGTGCCAGCAGCTGGGGGACTAGCGGGAGGAGGGATACG.

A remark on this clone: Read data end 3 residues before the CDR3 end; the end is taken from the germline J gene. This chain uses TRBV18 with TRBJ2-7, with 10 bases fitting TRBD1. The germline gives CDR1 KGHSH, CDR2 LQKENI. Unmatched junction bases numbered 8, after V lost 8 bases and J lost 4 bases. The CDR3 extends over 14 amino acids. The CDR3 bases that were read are TGTGCCAGCCGAAGGGGGACAGGGGAATACGAG. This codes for CASRRGTGEYE. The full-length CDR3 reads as CASRRGTGEYEQYF.

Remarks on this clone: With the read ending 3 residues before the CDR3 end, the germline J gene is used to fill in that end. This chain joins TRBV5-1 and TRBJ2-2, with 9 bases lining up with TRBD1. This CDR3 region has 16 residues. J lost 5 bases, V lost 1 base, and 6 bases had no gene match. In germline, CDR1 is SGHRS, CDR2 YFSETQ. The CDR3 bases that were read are TGCGCCAGCAGCTTGCTGGACAGGGGTAGGACCGGGGAG. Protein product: CASSLLDRGRTGE. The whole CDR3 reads CASSLLDRGRTGELFF. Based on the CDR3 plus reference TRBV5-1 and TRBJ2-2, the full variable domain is KAGVTQTPRYLIKTRGQQVTLSCSPISGHRSVSWYQQTPGQGLQFLFEYFSETQRNKGNFPGRFSGRQFSNSRSEMNVSTLELGDSALYLCASSLLDRGRTGELFFGEGSRLTVL.

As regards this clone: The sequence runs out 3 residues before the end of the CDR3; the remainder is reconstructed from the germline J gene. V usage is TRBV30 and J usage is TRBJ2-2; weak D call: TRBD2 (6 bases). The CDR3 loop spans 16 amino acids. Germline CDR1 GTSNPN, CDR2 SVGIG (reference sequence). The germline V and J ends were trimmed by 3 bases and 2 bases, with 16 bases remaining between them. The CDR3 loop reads CAWSQDGGANTGELFF. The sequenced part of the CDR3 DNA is TGTGCCTGGAGCCAAGACGGAGGGGCTAACACCGGGGAG.

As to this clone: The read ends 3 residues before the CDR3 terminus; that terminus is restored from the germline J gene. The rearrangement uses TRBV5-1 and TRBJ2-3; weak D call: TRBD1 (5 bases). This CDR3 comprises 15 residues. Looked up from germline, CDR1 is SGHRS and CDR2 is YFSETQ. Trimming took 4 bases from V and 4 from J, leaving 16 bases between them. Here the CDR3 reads CASSQPLWGADTQYF. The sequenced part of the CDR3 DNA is TGCGCCAGCAGCCAACCACTATGGGGCGCAGATACG.

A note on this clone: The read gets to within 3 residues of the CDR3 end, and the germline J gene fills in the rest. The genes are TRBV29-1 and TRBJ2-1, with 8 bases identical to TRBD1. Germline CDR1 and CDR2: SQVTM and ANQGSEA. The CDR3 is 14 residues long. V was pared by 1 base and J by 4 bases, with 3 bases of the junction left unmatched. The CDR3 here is CSVEGRDRYNEQFF. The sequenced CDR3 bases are TGCAGCGTTGAAGGGCGGGACAGGTACAATGAG.

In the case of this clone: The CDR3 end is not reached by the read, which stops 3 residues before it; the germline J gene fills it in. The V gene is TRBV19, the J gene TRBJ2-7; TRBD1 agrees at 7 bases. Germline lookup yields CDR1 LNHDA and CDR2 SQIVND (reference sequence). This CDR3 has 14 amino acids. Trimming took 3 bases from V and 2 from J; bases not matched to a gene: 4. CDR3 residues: CASSIRTGTYEQYF. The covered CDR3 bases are TGTGCCAGTAGTATCAGGACAGGCACCTACGAG. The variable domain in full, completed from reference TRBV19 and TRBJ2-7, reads DGGITQSPKYLFRKEGQNVTLSCEQNLNHDAMYWYRQDPGQGLRLIYYSQIVNDFQKGDIAEGYSVSREKKESFPLTVTSAQKNPTAFYLCASSIRTGTYEQYFGPGTRLTVT.

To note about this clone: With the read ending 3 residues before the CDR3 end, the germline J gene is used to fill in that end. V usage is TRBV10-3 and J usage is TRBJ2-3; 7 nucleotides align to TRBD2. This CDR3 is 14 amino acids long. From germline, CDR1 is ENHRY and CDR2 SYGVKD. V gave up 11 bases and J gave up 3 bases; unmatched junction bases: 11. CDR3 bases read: TGTGCCTCCAAGAGCGGGGTCGGTACAGATACG. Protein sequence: CASKSGVGTDT. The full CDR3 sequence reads CASKSGVGTDTQYF.

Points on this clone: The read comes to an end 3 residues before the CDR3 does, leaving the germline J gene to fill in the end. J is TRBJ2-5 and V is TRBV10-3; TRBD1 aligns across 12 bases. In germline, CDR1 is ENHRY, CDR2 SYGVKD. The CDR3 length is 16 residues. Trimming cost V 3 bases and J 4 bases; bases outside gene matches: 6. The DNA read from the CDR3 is TGTGCCATCAGTGATTGGGACAGGGGGCGCCCAGAGACC. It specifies CAISDWDRGRPET. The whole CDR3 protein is CAISDWDRGRPETQYF.

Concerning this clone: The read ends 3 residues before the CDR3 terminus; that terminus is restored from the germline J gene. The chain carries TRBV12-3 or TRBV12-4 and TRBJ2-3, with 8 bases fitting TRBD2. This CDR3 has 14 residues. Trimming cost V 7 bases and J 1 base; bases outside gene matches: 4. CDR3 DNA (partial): TGTGCCAGCAATCCACTAGCGGGCACAGATACG. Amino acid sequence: CASNPLAGTDT. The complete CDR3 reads CASNPLAGTDTQYF.

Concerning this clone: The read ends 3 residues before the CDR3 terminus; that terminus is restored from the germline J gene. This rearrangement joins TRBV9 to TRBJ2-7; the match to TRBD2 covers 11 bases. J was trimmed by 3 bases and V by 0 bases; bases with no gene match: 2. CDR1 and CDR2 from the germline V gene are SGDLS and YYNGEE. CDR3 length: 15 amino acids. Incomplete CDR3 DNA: TGTGCCAGCAGCGTAGTCACTAGCGGGAGCTACGAG. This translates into CASSVVTSGSYE. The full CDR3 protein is CASSVVTSGSYEQYF. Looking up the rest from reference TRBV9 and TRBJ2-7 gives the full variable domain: DSGVTQTPKHLITATGQRVTLRCSPRSGDLSVYWYQQSLDQGLQFLIQYYNGEERAKGNILERFSAQQFPDLHSELNLSSLELGDSALYFCASSVVTSGSYEQYFGPGTRLTVT.

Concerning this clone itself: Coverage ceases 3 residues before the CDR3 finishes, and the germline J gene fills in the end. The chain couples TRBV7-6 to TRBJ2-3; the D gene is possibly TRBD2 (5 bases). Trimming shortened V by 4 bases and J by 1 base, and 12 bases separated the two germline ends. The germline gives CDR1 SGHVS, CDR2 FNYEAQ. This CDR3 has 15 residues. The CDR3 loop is CASSSSLAGTDTQYF. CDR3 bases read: TGTGCCAGCAGCTCGAGCCTAGCAGGCACAGATACG. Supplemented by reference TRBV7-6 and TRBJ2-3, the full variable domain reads GAGVSQSPRYKVTKRGQDVALRCDPISGHVSLYWYRQALGQGPEFLTYFNYEAQQDKSGLPNDRFSAERPEGSISTLTIQRTEQRDSAMYRCASSSSLAGTDTQYFGPGTRLTVL.

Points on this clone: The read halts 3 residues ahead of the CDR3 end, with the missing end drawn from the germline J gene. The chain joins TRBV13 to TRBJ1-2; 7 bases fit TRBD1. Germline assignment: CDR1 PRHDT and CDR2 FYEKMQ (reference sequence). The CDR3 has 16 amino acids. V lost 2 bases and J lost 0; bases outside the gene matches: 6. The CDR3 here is CASSLTTGATNYGYTF. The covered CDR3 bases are TGTGCCAGCAGCTTAACAACAGGGGCTACTAACTATGGC.

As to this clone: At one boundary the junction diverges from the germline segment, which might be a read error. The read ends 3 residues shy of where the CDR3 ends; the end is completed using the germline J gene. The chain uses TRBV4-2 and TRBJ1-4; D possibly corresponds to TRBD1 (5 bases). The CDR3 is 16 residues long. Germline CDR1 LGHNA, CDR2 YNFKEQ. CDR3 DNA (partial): TGCGCCAGCAGCCAGCAATGGGACTATATCGGTGAAAAA. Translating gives CASSQQWDYIGEK. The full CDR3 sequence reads CASSQQWDYIGEKLFF.

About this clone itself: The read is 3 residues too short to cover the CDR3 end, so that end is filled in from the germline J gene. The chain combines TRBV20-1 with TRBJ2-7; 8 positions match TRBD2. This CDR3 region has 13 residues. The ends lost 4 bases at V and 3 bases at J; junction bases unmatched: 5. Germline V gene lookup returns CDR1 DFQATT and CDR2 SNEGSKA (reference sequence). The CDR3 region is CSAKSLAGYEQYF. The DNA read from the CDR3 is TGCAGTGCTAAGAGTCTAGCGGGCTACGAG.

The CDR3 region is CASSKGTGQVFGQPQHF. The CDR3 bases that were read are TGTGCCAGTAGTAAGGGGACGGGACAGGTCTTTGGACAGCCC. This chain links TRBV19 with TRBJ1-5; 8 bases are shared with TRBD1. The observed sequence ends 3 residues before the CDR3 terminus, with the missing tail filled in from the germline J gene. The V segment lost 4 bases and the J segment 7 bases; nucleotides outside the gene matches: 15. The CDR3 loop spans 17 amino acids. Per the germline V gene, CDR1 is LNHDA and CDR2 is SQIVND (reference sequence).

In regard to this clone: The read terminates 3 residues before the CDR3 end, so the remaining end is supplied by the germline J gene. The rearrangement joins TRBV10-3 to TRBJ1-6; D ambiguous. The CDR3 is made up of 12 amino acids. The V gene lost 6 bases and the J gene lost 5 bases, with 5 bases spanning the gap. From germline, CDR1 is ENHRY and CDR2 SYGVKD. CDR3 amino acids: CAISTNNSPLHF. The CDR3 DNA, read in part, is TGTGCCATCAGCACTAATAATTCACCC.